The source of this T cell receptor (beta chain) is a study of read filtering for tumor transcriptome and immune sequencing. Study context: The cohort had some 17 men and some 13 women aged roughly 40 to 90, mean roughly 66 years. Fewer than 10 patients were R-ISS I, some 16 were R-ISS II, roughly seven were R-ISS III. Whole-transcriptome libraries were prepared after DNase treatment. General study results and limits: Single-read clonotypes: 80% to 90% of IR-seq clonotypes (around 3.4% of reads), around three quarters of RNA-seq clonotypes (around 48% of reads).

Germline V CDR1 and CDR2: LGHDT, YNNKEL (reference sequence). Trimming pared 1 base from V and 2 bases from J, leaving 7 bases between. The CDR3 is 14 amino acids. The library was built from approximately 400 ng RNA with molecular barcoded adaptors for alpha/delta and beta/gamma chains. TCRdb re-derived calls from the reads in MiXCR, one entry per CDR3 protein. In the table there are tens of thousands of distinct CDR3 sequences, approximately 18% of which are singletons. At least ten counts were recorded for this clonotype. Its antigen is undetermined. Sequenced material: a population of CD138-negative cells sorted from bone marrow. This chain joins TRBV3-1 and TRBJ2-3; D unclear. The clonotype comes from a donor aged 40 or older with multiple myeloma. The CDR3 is CASSQGLVTDTQYF. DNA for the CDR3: TGTGCCAGCAGCCAAGGCCTCGTCACAGATACGCAGTATTTT.